The 27 T cell receptor beta chains presented below share a single source sample, sequenced in a study of blood T cell repertoires in COVID-19. The table came from immunoSEQ multiplex PCR; TCRdb's copy has only in-frame clones and leaves some out. The sample shows around 180,000 clones, 76% of them seen only once. Sequencing was carried out using PBMCs or T cells enriched from blood (not recorded which). The receptor source for this set is a woman aged 50 to 65 with acute COVID-19.

The chain employs TRBV28 and TRBJ1-5; D is possibly TRBD1 (6 bases). Germline CDR1 and CDR2: MDHEN and SYDVKM. Trimming removed 5 bases from V and 7 bases from J, with 18 bases in between. The CDR3 runs to 15 residues. The DNA of the CDR3 is TGTGCCAGCAGTATACTTATGGGGGGGCCACAGCCCCAGCATTTT. Translated: CASSILMGGPQPQHF.

This chain connects TRBV5-1 to TRBJ2-1; D remains unclear. CDR3 length: 15 amino acids. V was pared by 0 bases and J by 0 bases, with 7 bases between. Germline CDR1 reads SGHRS; CDR2 reads YFSETQ. In nucleotides, the CDR3 is TGCGCCAGCAGCTTGGGTACGAGCTCCTACAATGAGCAGTTCTTC. Translated, it gives CASSLGTSSYNEQFF.

The CDR3 reads CASSRQVRGGYTF. The CDR3 region has the DNA TGTGCCAGCAGTCGACAGGTCCGGGGCGGCTACACCTTC. The chain has TRBV6-2 or TRBV6-3 and TRBJ1-2, with a tentative D call TRBD1 (6 bases). The CDR3 loop spans 13 amino acids. Per germline, CDR1 MNHEY and CDR2 SVGEGT. V dropped 5 bases and J dropped 8 bases, with 15 bases sitting between them.

There are a few counts of this clone. The chain couples TRBV7-9 to TRBJ1-5, with D possibly matching TRBD1 (5 bases). CDR1 is SEHNR, CDR2 FQNEAQ, per germline (reference sequence). The CDR3 has 12 amino acids. The V and J ends lost 9 bases and 3 bases respectively, with 9 bases between them. CDR3 sequence reads: CASRQNNQPQHF. CDR3 DNA sequence: TGTGCCAGTAGACAGAACAATCAGCCCCAGCATTTT.

The chain links TRBV18 to TRBJ1-6; 10 bases are shared with TRBD1. V was pared by 2 bases and J by 12 bases, with 7 bases of the junction left unmatched. This CDR3 is 15 amino acids long. Germline CDR1 and CDR2: KGHSH and LQKENI. The CDR3 protein is CASSPAGQGSVPLHF. In nucleotides, the CDR3 is TGTGCCAGCTCACCAGCGGGACAGGGGAGTGTACCCCTCCACTTT.

The rearrangement uses TRBV6-5 and TRBJ2-5; D remains ambiguous. Trimming took 0 bases from V and 5 from J, leaving 10 bases between them. The length of the CDR3 is 14 residues. The germline CDR1 and CDR2 sequences are MNHEY and SVGAGI. The CDR3 sequence is CASSYSSYSETQYF. The CDR3 bases are TGTGCCAGCAGTTACTCGAGCTACTCTGAGACCCAGTACTTC.

The chain recombines TRBV19 with TRBJ1-3; 8 nucleotides align to TRBD1. The ends lost 5 bases at V and 3 bases at J; junction bases unmatched: 3. Germline V lookup: CDR1 LNHDA, CDR2 SQIVND (reference sequence). This CDR3 is 14 amino acids long. CDR3 in amino acids: CASSVDRVGNTIYF. CDR3 bases: TGTGCCAGTAGTGTGGACAGGGTTGGAAACACCATATATTTT.

The chain has TRBV28 and TRBJ1-4; 7 bases map to TRBD1. Germline trimming cut 7 bases from V and 0 bases from J; bases unmatched to any gene: 2. Germline values: CDR1 MDHEN, CDR2 SYDVKM. The CDR3 totals 14 residues. The CDR3 nucleotides are TGTGCCAGCACACAGGGGACAACTAATGAAAAACTGTTTTTT. Translation gives CASTQGTTNEKLFF.

The rearrangement uses TRBV12-3 or TRBV12-4 and TRBJ1-2; D is possibly TRBD1 (6 bases). The CDR3 contains 12 residues. The V gene lost 5 bases and the J gene lost 7 bases, with 11 bases spanning the gap. The CDR3 loop reads CASSPTGFGYTF. CDR3 in DNA: TGTGCCAGCAGTCCGACAGGTTTTGGCTACACCTTC.

The chain links TRBV7-9 to TRBJ2-2; D is possibly TRBD1 (5 bases). The CDR3 contains 16 residues. The V and J ends lost 6 bases and 0 bases respectively, with 14 bases between them. In germline, CDR1 is SEHNR, CDR2 FQNEAQ (reference sequence). The CDR3 nucleotides read TGTGCCAGCAGACCAGACGTGGGGCCGAACACCGGGGAGCTGTTTTTT. It specifies CASRPDVGPNTGELFF.

The CDR3 region has the DNA TGCGCCAGCAGCTTGGCACTGTTGGGCAGGGTGACCGGGGAGCTGTTTTTT. It encodes CASSLALLGRVTGELFF. This rearrangement joins TRBV5-1 to TRBJ2-2, with D possibly matching TRBD1 (5 bases). Deletions cut 0 bases from V and 5 bases from J, with 17 bases between. This CDR3 has 17 residues. CDR1 SGHRS and CDR2 YFSETQ come from the germline V gene.

V gene TRBV4-1 combines with J gene TRBJ2-7; 7 nucleotides line up with TRBD2. J was trimmed by 2 bases and V by 3 bases; bases with no gene match: 4. Germline values: CDR1 MGHRA, CDR2 YSYEKL. The CDR3 extends over 14 amino acids. In DNA form, the CDR3 reads TGCGCCAGCAGCCAGACGGGGGGAGCCTACGAGCAGTACGTC. Amino acids: CASSQTGGAYEQYV.

The chain links TRBV18 to TRBJ2-2, with 7 bases that match TRBD1. CDR3 size: 15 residues. V was pared by 5 bases and J by 0 bases, with 3 bases of the junction left unmatched. In germline, CDR1 is KGHSH, CDR2 LQKENI. CDR3 sequence: CASSFRGSNTGELFF. The CDR3 region has the DNA TGTGCCAGCTCATTCAGGGGGTCGAACACCGGGGAGCTGTTTTTT.

This rearrangement joins TRBV7-9 to TRBJ2-7; 8 bases agree with TRBD2. The CDR3 has 14 amino acids. Germline values: CDR1 SEHNR, CDR2 FQNEAQ (reference sequence). J gave up 1 base and V 9 bases, and 8 bases lay outside the gene matches. The CDR3 DNA sequence: TGTGCCAGTGAGCCAGCGGGGGTATCCTACGAGCAGTACGTC. Translating it yields CASEPAGVSYEQYV.

This rearrangement joins TRBV6-1 to TRBJ1-6, with D possibly being TRBD1 (5 bases). CDR1 and CDR2 (germline): MNHNS, SASEGT. This CDR3 spans 15 amino acids. Trimming cost V 2 bases and J 5 bases, with 10 bases left between them. The CDR3 DNA reads as TGTGCCAGCAGTGAATCAGACAGTAATAATTCACCCCTCCACTTT. It translates to CASSESDSNNSPLHF.

This clone was detected once. V is TRBV7-6 and J is TRBJ1-1; perhaps TRBD1 as D (6 bases). Trimming shortened V by 5 bases and J by 7 bases, and 20 bases separated the two germline ends. CDR3 length: 15 amino acids. Germline CDR1 SGHVS, CDR2 FNYEAQ. CDR3 region: CASSPGGALSLEAFF. In DNA, the CDR3 is TGTGCCAGCAGCCCGGGGGGCGCTTTGAGCCTTGAAGCTTTCTTT.

V gene TRBV23-1 combines with J gene TRBJ1-6; tentative D call: TRBD1 (6 bases). TRBV23-1 is classed as an ORF, of uncertain function. This CDR3 is 16 amino acids long. Trimming took off 3 bases at V and 6 bases at J, with 15 bases between the two ends. The CDR3 DNA reads as TGCGCCAGCAGTCAGGCTCAGGGGCTGGTTAATTCACCCCTCCACTTT. Its translation: CASSQAQGLVNSPLHF.

This chain links TRBV12-3 or TRBV12-4 with TRBJ2-1; tentative D call: TRBD2 (6 bases). V gave up 6 bases and J gave up 8 bases, with 14 bases separating them. The CDR3 has 13 residues. CDR3 coding DNA: TGTGCCAGCAGGTCGACTAGGACCTATGAGCAGTTCTTC. Translating it yields CASRSTRTYEQFF.

The V and J genes are TRBV5-5 and TRBJ2-3, with D hard to call. Looked up from germline, CDR1 is SGHKS and CDR2 is YYEKEE (reference sequence). Trimming removed 2 bases at V and 2 bases at J, with 3 bases between. This CDR3 region has 12 residues. CDR3 nucleotide sequence: TGTGCCAGCAGCTTTAACACAGATACGCAGTATTTT. Its protein is CASSFNTDTQYF.

The rearrangement links TRBV7-3 to TRBJ1-2; 7 bases are a match to TRBD1. The CDR3 loop spans 13 amino acids. V was clipped by 5 bases and J by 8 bases; unmatched bases: 8. CDR1 is SGHTA, CDR2 FQGTGA, per germline. DNA of the CDR3: TGTGCCAGCAGCACTGACAGGGCAGGGGGCTACACCTTC. It codes for CASSTDRAGGYTF.

The J gene is TRBJ2-6, the V gene TRBV6-6, with a tentative D call TRBD1 (5 bases). Germline lookup yields CDR1 MNHNY and CDR2 SVGAGI (reference sequence). CDR3 length: 17 residues. The V and J ends lost 5 bases and 1 base respectively, with 15 bases between them. CDR3 loop: CASSRQGTGSGANVLTF. The DNA of the CDR3 is TGTGCCAGCAGTCGGCAGGGAACTGGGTCTGGGGCCAACGTCCTGACTTTC.

V and J are TRBV24-1 and TRBJ1-2; no definite D call. Germline V gene lookup returns CDR1 KGHDR and CDR2 SFDVKD. The CDR3 totals 15 residues. With 3 bases removed from V and 0 bases from J, the gap between germline ends came to 10 bases. CDR3 nucleotides: TGTGCCACCAGTGATAGCGGGAAAACTAACTATGGCTACACCTTC. Translating it yields CATSDSGKTNYGYTF.

The CDR3 reads CASSNRGRQETQYF. In nucleotides, the CDR3 is TGTGCCAGCAGCAACAGGGGACGCCAAGAGACCCAGTACTTC. The chain uses TRBV21-1 and TRBJ2-5; TRBD1, as called in the table, went unchecked against the DNA. TRBV21-1 is a recognized pseudogene. This CDR3 has 14 amino acids.

The chain joins TRBV4-2 to TRBJ1-2; possibly TRBD1 for D (5 bases). Between the trimmed V and J ends, which lost 4 bases and 4 bases, there was a span of 19 bases. The CDR3 totals 16 residues. Germline V gene data show CDR1 as LGHNA and CDR2 as YNFKEQ. For the CDR3, the DNA is TGTGCCAGCAGCCGGGACTCAACCCGACACTCCTATGGCTACACCTTC. Protein sequence: CASSRDSTRHSYGYTF.

The chain links TRBV12-5 to TRBJ1-3, with 10 bases fitting TRBD1. Germline-derived CDR1 and CDR2 are LGHNT and FRNRAP. J gave up 0 bases and V 0 bases, and 11 bases lay outside the gene matches. The CDR3 covers 20 residues. This CDR3 is CASGLVPGTGAQYSGNTIYF. Written as DNA, the CDR3 is TGTGCTAGTGGTTTGGTACCGGGGACAGGGGCCCAATACTCTGGAAACACCATATATTTT.

This clone was observed a handful of times. The rearrangement uses TRBV27 and TRBJ2-1, with TRBD1 matching over 8 bases. V lost 6 bases and J lost 7; bases outside the gene matches: 5. This CDR3 has 13 residues. CDR1 is MNHEY, CDR2 SMNVEV, per germline (reference sequence). Here the CDR3 reads CASRMDRDNEQFF. The CDR3, as DNA: TGTGCCAGCAGAATGGACAGGGATAATGAGCAGTTCTTC.

The chain uses TRBV5-1 and TRBJ2-2; D perhaps matches TRBD1 (6 bases). Looked up from germline, CDR1 is SGHRS and CDR2 is YFSETQ. The CDR3 covers 16 residues. V was cut by 0 bases and J by 2 bases, with 11 bases left in between. CDR3 sequence (DNA): TGCGCCAGCAGCTTGGGGACAGACTTTAACACCGGGGAGCTGTTTTTT. Residues: CASSLGTDFNTGELFF.